The rows below give T cell receptor beta chains drawn from one sample of a study of T-cell reconstitution after alpha-beta-depleted transplantation in children. TCRdb recomputed calls from the PCR reads with MiXCR, one row per CDR3 protein. The repertoire includes about 300,000 distinct CDR3 sequences, 9.5% to 13% of them detected once, and roughly 7.1% sits in the top ten. The starting material was PBMCs, obtained before TCRalphabeta/CD19-depleted stem cell transplant. The source of these receptors is a boy younger than two with acute myeloid leukemia, due to receive a stem cell transplant. Both conserved end residues are part of each CDR3. D genes are given only for firm matches. The size of a clone is reported for some rows only, either as once, few or many, or as a class for expanded clones.

D gene: TRBD2; J gene: TRBJ2-7; clone size: -; V gene: TRBV18; CDR3 protein: CASSPLADTYEQYF; CDR3 DNA: TGTGCCAGCTCACCCCTAGCGGATACCTACGAGCAGTACTTC
D gene: -; J gene: TRBJ1-1; clone size: -; V gene: TRBV25-1; CDR3 protein: CASSEYYTGLRIGEAFF; CDR3 DNA: TGTGCCAGCAGTGAATATTATACAGGGTTACGGATAGGTGAAGCTTTCTTT
D gene: TRBD2; J gene: TRBJ2-7; clone size: many; V gene: TRBV6-5; CDR3 protein: CASSSGGDEQYF; CDR3 DNA: TGTGCCAGCAGTTCCGGGGGGGACGAGCAGTACTTC
D gene: TRBD1; J gene: TRBJ1-5; clone size: many; V gene: TRBV5-1; CDR3 protein: CASSLEGADQPQHF; CDR3 DNA: TGCGCCAGCAGCTTAGAGGGGGCGGATCAGCCCCAGCATTTT
D gene: TRBD1; J gene: TRBJ1-3; clone size: many; V gene: TRBV3-1; CDR3 protein: CASSQDGGTAKGTIYF; CDR3 DNA: TGTGCCAGCAGCCAAGACGGTGGGACAGCGAAGGGCACCATATATTTT
D gene: -; J gene: TRBJ2-1; clone size: many; V gene: TRBV27; CDR3 protein: CASTFSFSSYNEQFF; CDR3 DNA: TGTGCCAGCACCTTCTCCTTTAGCTCCTACAATGAGCAGTTCTTC
D gene: -; J gene: TRBJ1-2; clone size: many; V gene: TRBV2; CDR3 protein: CASKPGKSSNYGYTF; CDR3 DNA: TGTGCCAGCAAGCCAGGAAAATCCTCTAACTATGGCTACACCTTC
D gene: TRBD1; J gene: TRBJ2-4; clone size: many; V gene: TRBV5-1; CDR3 protein: CASSLGTGPSLKIQYF; CDR3 DNA: TGCGCCAGCAGCTTGGGGACAGGGCCCTCCCTTAAGATTCAGTACTTC
D gene: TRBD2; J gene: TRBJ2-5; clone size: many; V gene: TRBV5-4; CDR3 protein: CASSRGVAGGQETQYF; CDR3 DNA: TGTGCCAGCAGCAGGGGGGTAGCGGGGGGCCAAGAGACCCAGTACTTC
D gene: -; J gene: TRBJ2-7; clone size: many; V gene: TRBV12-3/TRBV12-4; CDR3 protein: CASKLQGPEQYF; CDR3 DNA: TGTGCCAGCAAGCTACAGGGACCCGAGCAGTACTTC
D gene: TRBD1; J gene: TRBJ2-2; clone size: many; V gene: TRBV24-1; CDR3 protein: CATSDSPGQGYTGELFF; CDR3 DNA: TGTGCCACCAGTGATTCCCCGGGACAGGGATACACCGGGGAGCTGTTTTTT
D gene: TRBD2; J gene: TRBJ2-7; clone size: few; V gene: TRBV9; CDR3 protein: CASSVSASSGVAYEQYF; CDR3 DNA: TGTGCCAGCAGCGTGTCGGCGAGTAGCGGGGTGGCCTACGAGCAGTACTTC
D gene: TRBD2; J gene: TRBJ2-1; clone size: many; V gene: TRBV11-1; CDR3 protein: CASSSLLSGGLSSSYNEQFF; CDR3 DNA: TGTGCCAGCAGCTCACTTCTATCGGGGGGGCTTTCAAGCTCCTACAATGAGCAGTTCTTC
D gene: TRBD1; J gene: TRBJ2-4; clone size: many; V gene: TRBV4-3; CDR3 protein: CASRPMLGQGSENIQYF; CDR3 DNA: TGCGCCAGCAGACCTATGCTGGGACAGGGAAGTGAAAACATTCAGTACTTC
D gene: TRBD2; J gene: TRBJ2-3; clone size: few; V gene: TRBV7-2; CDR3 protein: CASSRGLAGDSDTQYF; CDR3 DNA: TGTGCCAGCAGCAGGGGACTAGCGGGAGACTCAGATACGCAGTATTTT
D gene: TRBD2; J gene: TRBJ2-1; clone size: few; V gene: TRBV4-3; CDR3 protein: CASSQERLAVNNEQFF; CDR3 DNA: TGCGCCAGCAGCCAAGAGAGGCTAGCGGTAAACAATGAGCAGTTCTTC
D gene: TRBD1; J gene: TRBJ2-4; clone size: -; V gene: TRBV23-1; CDR3 protein: CASSGTGAYGYIQYF; CDR3 DNA: TGCGCCAGCAGCGGGACAGGGGCATATGGTTACATTCAGTACTTC
D gene: TRBD1; J gene: TRBJ2-7; clone size: few; V gene: TRBV28; CDR3 protein: CASSPSTGWGREQYF; CDR3 DNA: TGTGCCAGCAGTCCTTCGACAGGGTGGGGTAGAGAGCAGTACTTC
D gene: TRBD2; J gene: TRBJ2-4; clone size: many; V gene: TRBV6-1; CDR3 protein: CASSLAGGPKNIQYF; CDR3 DNA: TGTGCCAGCAGTCTAGCGGGAGGGCCCAAAAACATTCAGTACTTC
D gene: TRBD1; J gene: TRBJ1-6; clone size: many; V gene: TRBV30; CDR3 protein: CAWSVTGLRSPLHF; CDR3 DNA: TGTGCCTGGAGTGTGACAGGGTTGAGATCACCCCTCCACTTT
D gene: TRBD1; J gene: TRBJ2-4; clone size: -; V gene: TRBV7-3; CDR3 protein: CASSPGTGWPKNIQYF; CDR3 DNA: TGTGCCAGCAGCCCTGGGACAGGGTGGCCCAAAAACATTCAGTACTTC
D gene: -; J gene: TRBJ1-3; clone size: few; V gene: TRBV9; CDR3 protein: CASSVTGSGNTIYF; CDR3 DNA: TGTGCCAGCAGCGTAACAGGGTCTGGAAACACCATATATTTT
D gene: -; J gene: TRBJ2-7; clone size: many; V gene: TRBV5-1; CDR3 protein: CASSLRLEQYF; CDR3 DNA: TGCGCCAGCAGCTTGAGGCTGGAGCAGTACTTC
D gene: TRBD1; J gene: TRBJ1-1; clone size: many; V gene: TRBV18; CDR3 protein: CASSVARDSRTEAFF; CDR3 DNA: TGTGCCAGCTCAGTCGCTCGGGACAGTCGCACTGAAGCTTTCTTT
D gene: TRBD1; J gene: TRBJ1-2; clone size: -; V gene: TRBV6-5; CDR3 protein: CASSSSRDRGQYGYTF; CDR3 DNA: TGTGCCAGCAGTTCAAGCCGGGACAGGGGACAGTATGGCTACACCTTC
D gene: TRBD1; J gene: TRBJ2-7; clone size: many; V gene: TRBV10-3; CDR3 protein: CAMGIGTGFYEQYF; CDR3 DNA: TGTGCCATGGGGATCGGGACAGGGTTTTACGAGCAGTACTTC
D gene: TRBD1; J gene: TRBJ2-1; clone size: many; V gene: TRBV5-1; CDR3 protein: CASSPEDRGLNEQFF; CDR3 DNA: TGCGCCAGCAGCCCCGAGGACAGGGGGCTTAATGAGCAGTTCTTC
D gene: -; J gene: TRBJ2-2; clone size: many; V gene: TRBV29-1; CDR3 protein: CSVAGSRGNTGELFF; CDR3 DNA: TGCAGCGTTGCAGGGTCCAGGGGAAACACCGGGGAGCTGTTTTTT
D gene: -; J gene: TRBJ2-3; clone size: many; V gene: TRBV7-2; CDR3 protein: CASSLAPGQLTDTQYF; CDR3 DNA: TGTGCCAGCAGCTTAGCGCCCGGTCAGCTCACAGATACGCAGTATTTT
D gene: TRBD2; J gene: TRBJ2-4; clone size: many; V gene: TRBV12-3/TRBV12-4; CDR3 protein: CASSPGLGMYF; CDR3 DNA: TGTGCCAGCAGCCCAGGACTAGGAATGTACTTC
D gene: -; J gene: TRBJ2-7; clone size: many; V gene: TRBV3-1; CDR3 protein: CASSPNRRQAGYEQYF; CDR3 DNA: TGTGCCAGCAGCCCAAATCGTCGGCAGGCCGGCTACGAGCAGTACTTC
D gene: -; J gene: TRBJ2-6; clone size: few; V gene: TRBV3-1; CDR3 protein: CASSPGPSGANVLTF; CDR3 DNA: TGTGCCAGCAGCCCCGGGCCTTCTGGGGCCAACGTCCTGACTTTC
D gene: -; J gene: TRBJ2-3; clone size: few; V gene: TRBV19; CDR3 protein: CASSSQVRTRFTDTQYF; CDR3 DNA: TGTGCCAGTAGTTCTCAGGTCCGGACGCGCTTCACAGATACGCAGTATTTT
D gene: -; J gene: TRBJ2-5; clone size: -; V gene: TRBV24-1; CDR3 protein: CATSVGGGYQETQYF; CDR3 DNA: TGTGCCACCAGTGTGGGAGGGGGGTACCAAGAGACCCAGTACTTC
D gene: TRBD1; J gene: TRBJ1-3; clone size: few; V gene: TRBV7-8; CDR3 protein: CASSRRQGRNTIYF; CDR3 DNA: TGTGCCAGCAGCCGAAGACAGGGCCGAAACACCATATATTTT
D gene: TRBD1; J gene: TRBJ2-7; clone size: -; V gene: TRBV19; CDR3 protein: CASSVPGQIGYEQYF; CDR3 DNA: TGTGCCAGTAGTGTGCCGGGACAGATCGGATACGAGCAGTACTTC
D gene: -; J gene: TRBJ2-5; clone size: many; V gene: TRBV7-9; CDR3 protein: CASSFERETQYF; CDR3 DNA: TGTGCCAGCAGCTTTGAGAGGGAGACCCAGTACTTC
D gene: TRBD2; J gene: TRBJ2-7; clone size: many; V gene: TRBV3-1; CDR3 protein: CASSQGTSGAIYEQYF; CDR3 DNA: TGTGCCAGCAGCCAGGGGACTAGCGGGGCGATCTACGAGCAGTACTTC
D gene: -; J gene: TRBJ2-3; clone size: many; V gene: TRBV12-3/TRBV12-4; CDR3 protein: CASTPLPGGGADTQYF; CDR3 DNA: TGTGCCAGCACCCCGCTACCTGGCGGGGGCGCGGATACGCAGTATTTT
D gene: -; J gene: TRBJ2-2; clone size: -; V gene: TRBV4-3; CDR3 protein: CASSQEGGGLTGELFF; CDR3 DNA: TGCGCCAGCAGCCAAGAAGGAGGGGGCCTCACCGGGGAGCTGTTTTTT
D gene: TRBD1; J gene: TRBJ2-7; clone size: many; V gene: TRBV29-1; CDR3 protein: CSVERDRGNEQYF; CDR3 DNA: TGCAGCGTTGAAAGGGACAGGGGCAACGAGCAGTACTTC
D gene: -; J gene: TRBJ2-5; clone size: many; V gene: TRBV20-1; CDR3 protein: CSASIVIRGETQYF; CDR3 DNA: TGCAGTGCTAGTATCGTCATAAGGGGTGAGACCCAGTACTTC
D gene: TRBD1; J gene: TRBJ2-3; clone size: many; V gene: TRBV10-3; CDR3 protein: CAISEPGQGDADTQYF; CDR3 DNA: TGTGCCATCAGTGAGCCAGGACAGGGGGACGCAGATACGCAGTATTTT
D gene: -; J gene: TRBJ1-4; clone size: many; V gene: TRBV3-1; CDR3 protein: CASSQGPTSTNEKLFF; CDR3 DNA: TGTGCCAGCAGCCAGGGACCGACCTCAACTAATGAAAAACTGTTTTTT
D gene: TRBD2; J gene: TRBJ2-1; clone size: many; V gene: TRBV7-9; CDR3 protein: CASSPLAGGWNEQFF; CDR3 DNA: TGTGCCAGCAGTCCGCTAGCGGGAGGTTGGAATGAGCAGTTCTTC